This TCR beta chain comes out of a study of blood T cell repertoires in COVID-19. The protocol was immunoSEQ multiplex PCR, while the TCRdb copy is restricted to in-frame clones and leaves out a portion. The sample lists roughly 440,000 clones, 70% to 90% seen once, with over 10% in the top ten. CDR1 KGHSH and CDR2 LQKENI come from the germline V gene. The ends were cut back, 4 bases at V and 6 bases at J, with 18 bases in the middle. The CDR3 covers 15 residues. The rearrangement joins TRBV18 to TRBJ1-1; D possibly corresponds to TRBD1 (5 bases). The sequence was obtained from a woman between 45 and 65 years old with COVID-19, enrolled during active disease. Input material: peripheral blood. The CDR3 protein is CASSREGGEGAEAFF. DNA of the CDR3: TGTGCCAGCTCACGGGAAGGAGGGGAAGGCGCTGAAGCTTTCTTT.